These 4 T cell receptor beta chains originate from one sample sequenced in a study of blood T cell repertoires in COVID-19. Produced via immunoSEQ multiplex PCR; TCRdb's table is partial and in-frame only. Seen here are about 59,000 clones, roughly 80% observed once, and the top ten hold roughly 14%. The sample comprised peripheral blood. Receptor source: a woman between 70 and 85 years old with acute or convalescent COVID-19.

The CDR3 DNA is TGTGCCAGCAGTGACTCGATCAACATCGGAACAGGGACCTATGGCTACACCTTC. The encoded protein is CASSDSINIGTGTYGYTF. The chain uses TRBV6-4 and TRBJ1-2; tentative D call: TRBD1 (6 bases). This CDR3 region has 18 residues. Germline CDR1 and CDR2: MRHNA and SNTAGT. The germline V and J ends were trimmed by 0 bases and 4 bases, with 21 bases remaining between them.

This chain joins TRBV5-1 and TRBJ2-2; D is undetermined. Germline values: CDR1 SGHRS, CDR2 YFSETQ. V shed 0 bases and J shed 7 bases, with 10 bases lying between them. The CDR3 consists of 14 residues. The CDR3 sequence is CASSLERPNGELFF. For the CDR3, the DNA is TGCGCCAGCAGCTTGGAGAGGCCGAACGGGGAGCTGTTTTTT.

CDR3 in DNA: TGTGCCAGTAGTTTCCCAAATCAGCCCCAGCATTTT. Translation gives CASSFPNQPQHF. This chain links TRBV19 with TRBJ1-5; D remains unclear. CDR1 LNHDA and CDR2 SQIVND come from the germline V gene (reference sequence). This CDR3 is built from 12 residues. V was trimmed by 5 bases and J by 4 bases, leaving 6 bases between them. The whole variable domain, filled in from reference TRBV19 and TRBJ1-5, reads DGGITQSPKYLFRKEGQNVTLSCEQNLNHDAMYWYRQDPGQGLRLIYYSQIVNDFQKGDIAEGYSVSREKKESFPLTVTSAQKNPTAFYLCASSFPNQPQHFGDGTRLSIL.

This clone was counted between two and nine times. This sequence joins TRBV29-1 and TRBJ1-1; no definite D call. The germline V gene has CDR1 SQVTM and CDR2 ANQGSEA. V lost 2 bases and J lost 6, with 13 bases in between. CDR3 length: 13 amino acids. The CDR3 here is CSVEHGEWAEAFF. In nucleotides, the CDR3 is TGCAGCGTTGAACACGGGGAATGGGCTGAAGCTTTCTTT.